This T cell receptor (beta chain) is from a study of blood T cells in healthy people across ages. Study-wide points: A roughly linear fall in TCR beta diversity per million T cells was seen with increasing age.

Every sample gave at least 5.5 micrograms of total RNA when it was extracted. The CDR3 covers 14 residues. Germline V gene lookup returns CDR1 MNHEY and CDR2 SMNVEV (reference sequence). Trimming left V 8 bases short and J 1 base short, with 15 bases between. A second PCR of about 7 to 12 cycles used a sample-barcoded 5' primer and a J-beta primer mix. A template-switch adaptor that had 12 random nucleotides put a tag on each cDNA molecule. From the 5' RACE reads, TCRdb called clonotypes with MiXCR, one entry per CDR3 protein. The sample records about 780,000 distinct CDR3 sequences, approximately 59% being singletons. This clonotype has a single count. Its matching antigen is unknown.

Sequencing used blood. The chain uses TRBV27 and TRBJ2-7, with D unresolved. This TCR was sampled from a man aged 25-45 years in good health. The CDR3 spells CASQKGGGSYEQYF. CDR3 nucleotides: TGTGCCAGCCAAAAAGGTGGCGGTTCCTACGAGCAGTACTTC.